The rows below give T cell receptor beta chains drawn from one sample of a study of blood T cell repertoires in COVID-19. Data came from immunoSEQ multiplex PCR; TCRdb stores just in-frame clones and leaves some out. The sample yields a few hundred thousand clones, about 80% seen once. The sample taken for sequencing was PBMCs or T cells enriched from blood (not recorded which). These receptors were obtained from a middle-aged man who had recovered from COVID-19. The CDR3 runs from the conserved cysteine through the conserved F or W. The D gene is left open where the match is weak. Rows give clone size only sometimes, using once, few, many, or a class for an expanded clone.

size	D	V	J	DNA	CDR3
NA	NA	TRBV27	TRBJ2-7	TGTGCCAGCAGCTCTAACACCGTAAACAGGAATACCTACGAGCAGTACTTC	CASSSNTVNRNTYEQYF
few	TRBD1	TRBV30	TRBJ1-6	TGTGCCTGGGACCCAAGGGACAGCCAGACGCGGCCCCTCCACTTT	CAWDPRDSQTRPLHF
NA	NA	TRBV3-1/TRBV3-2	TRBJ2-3	TGTGCCAGCAGCCAAGATGTTCAGGGTGCGCAGTATTTT	CASSQDVQGAQYF
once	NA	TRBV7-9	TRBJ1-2	TGTGCCAGCAGCTCGCTCAGGGATCACTATGGCTACACCTTC	CASSSLRDHYGYTF
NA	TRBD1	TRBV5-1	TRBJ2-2	TGCGCCAGCAGCCTGAGGGTGGGACAGTCGAACACCGGGGAGCTGTTTTTT	CASSLRVGQSNTGELFF
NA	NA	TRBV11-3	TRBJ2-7	TGTGCCAGCAGCTTGCGATCCGCCTACGAGCAGTACTTC	CASSLRSAYEQYF
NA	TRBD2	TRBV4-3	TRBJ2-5	TGCGCCAGCAGCCGCCGCGTGGATAGCGGGCAAGAGACCCAGTACTTC	CASSRRVDSGQETQYF
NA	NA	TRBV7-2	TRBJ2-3	TGTGCCAGCAGCAGGAGGGGTTATAGCACAGATACGCAGTATTTT	CASSRRGYSTDTQYF
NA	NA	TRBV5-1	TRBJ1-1	TGCGCCAGCAGCTTGACAGCCGGAATCGCTGAAGCTTTCTTT	CASSLTAGIAEAFF
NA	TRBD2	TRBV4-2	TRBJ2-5	TGTGCCAGCAGCCAAAGGGGCCCAGCGGGATCGTACCAAGAGACCCAGTACTTC	CASSQRGPAGSYQETQYF
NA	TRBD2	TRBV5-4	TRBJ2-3	TGTGCCAGCAGGGGACTAGGAACAGATACGCAGTATTTT	CASRGLGTDTQYF
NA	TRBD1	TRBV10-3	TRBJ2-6	TGTGCCATGAGGACAGGGTTAACGAGAGGGGCCAACGTCCTGACTTTC	CAMRTGLTRGANVLTF
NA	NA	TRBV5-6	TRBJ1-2	TGTGCCAGCAGCGAATCCCTCAGGGGAGAAAAGAATGGCTACACCTTC	CASSESLRGEKNGYTF
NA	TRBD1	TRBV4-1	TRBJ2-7	TGCGCCAGCAGCCAAATACAGGGGACCTACGAGCAGTACTTC	CASSQIQGTYEQYF
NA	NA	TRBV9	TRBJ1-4	TGTGCCAGCAGCGCTGGGGAGGGGGTTCGAGAAAAACTGTTTTTT	CASSAGEGVREKLFF
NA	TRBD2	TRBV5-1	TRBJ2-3	TGCGCCAGCAGCCAACTAGCGGGAGACGCAGATACGCAGTATTTT	CASSQLAGDADTQYF
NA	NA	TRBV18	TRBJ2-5	TGTGCCAGCTCACAGCAACAAGAGACCCAGTACTTC	CASSQQQETQYF
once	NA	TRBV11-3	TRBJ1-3	TGTGCCAGCAGCTCGGCAAAGACAGGTGCTGGAAACACCATATATTTT	CASSSAKTGAGNTIYF
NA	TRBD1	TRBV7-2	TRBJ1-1	TGTGCCAGCAGCTTTAGGACAGGTCTTTACACTGAAGCTTTCTTT	CASSFRTGLYTEAFF
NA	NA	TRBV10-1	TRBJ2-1	TGCGCCAGCAGCCTTGGGGGAGGATACAATGAGCAGTTCTTC	CASSLGGGYNEQFF
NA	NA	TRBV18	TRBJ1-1	TGTGCCAGCTCACCAGGCAGGGGTGCCTCTGAAGCTTTCTTT	CASSPGRGASEAFF
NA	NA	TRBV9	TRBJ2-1	TGTGCCAGCAGCGGGGGGGTCCTCCCCAATGAGCAGTTCTTC	CASSGGVLPNEQFF
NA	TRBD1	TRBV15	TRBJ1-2	TGTGCCACCAGCGGCGGACAGGGGCTTTATGGCTACACCTTC	CATSGGQGLYGYTF
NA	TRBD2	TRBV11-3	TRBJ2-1	TGTGCCAGCAGCTCGGGACTAGCGGGAGGACTCACTGTGCAGTTCTTC	CASSSGLAGGLTVQFF
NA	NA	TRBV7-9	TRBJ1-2	TGTGCCAGCAGCCGAGGTGACTCCGGCCCTGGCTACACCTTC	CASSRGDSGPGYTF
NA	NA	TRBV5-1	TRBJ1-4	TGCGCCAGCAGCTTGGGAAGGGGAGGTGAAAAACTGTTTTTT	CASSLGRGGEKLFF
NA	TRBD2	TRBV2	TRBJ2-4	TGTGCCAGCAGTCCACGGACTAGCGGGGGGGCGATTGCCAAAAACATTCAGTACTTC	CASSPRTSGGAIAKNIQYF
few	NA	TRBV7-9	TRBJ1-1	TGTGCCAGCAGCTTACGGCCAGCGGACCCGAAGACTGAAGCTTTCTTT	CASSLRPADPKTEAFF
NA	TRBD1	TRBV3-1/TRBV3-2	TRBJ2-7	TGTGCCAGCAGCCAATCCCGGACAGGGGCGAGCTCCTACGAGCAGTACTTC	CASSQSRTGASSYEQYF
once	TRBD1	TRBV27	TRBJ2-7	TGTGCCAGCAGTCTAGGACAGGGGGGACCCTACGAGCAGTACTTC	CASSLGQGGPYEQYF
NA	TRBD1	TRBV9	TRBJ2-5	TGTGCCAGCAGCGCACCGGGACAGCAAGAGACCCAGTACTTC	CASSAPGQQETQYF
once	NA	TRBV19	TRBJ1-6	TGTGCCAGTAGTATCCGGGGAGGGTCCTATAATTCACCCCTCCACTTT	CASSIRGGSYNSPLHF
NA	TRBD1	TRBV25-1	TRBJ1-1	TGTGCCAGCAGTGCGGGACAGACTGAAGCTTTCTTT	CASSAGQTEAFF
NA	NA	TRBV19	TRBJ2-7	TGTGCCAGTAGCTCAGGGACCGCGGGGGAGCAGTACTTC	CASSSGTAGEQYF
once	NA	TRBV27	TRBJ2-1	TGTGCCAGCACCACACAGGGCAATGAGCAGTTCTTC	CASTTQGNEQFF
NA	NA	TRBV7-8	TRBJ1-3	TGTGCCAGCAGCTCCAACACTGGAAACACCATATATTTT	CASSSNTGNTIYF
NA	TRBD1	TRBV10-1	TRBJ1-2	TGCGCCAGCAGCCTCGGACAGGGCCATGGCTACACCTTC	CASSLGQGHGYTF
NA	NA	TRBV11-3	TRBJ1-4	TGTGCCAGCAGCTTAGGACAGGAAGTTGAAGAAAAACTGTTTTTT	CASSLGQEVEEKLFF
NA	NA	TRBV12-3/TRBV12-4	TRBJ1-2	TGTGCCAGCAGTCTAGGCAGGTCCCATGGCTACACCTTC	CASSLGRSHGYTF
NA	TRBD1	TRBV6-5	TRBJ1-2	TGTGCCAGCGTAGGGACAGGTGGGAACTATGGCTACACCTTC	CASVGTGGNYGYTF
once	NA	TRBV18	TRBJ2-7	TGTGCCAGCTCACCGAAACAGGGAAGGTACGAGCAGTACTTC	CASSPKQGRYEQYF
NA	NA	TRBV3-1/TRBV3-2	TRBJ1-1	TGTGCCAGCAGCCAAGCCCTCGGATTGAGGACTGAAGCTTTCTTT	CASSQALGLRTEAFF
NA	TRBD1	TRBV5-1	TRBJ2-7	TGCGCCAGCAGCTGGGGACAGGGGAAAACCTACGAGCAGTACTTC	CASSWGQGKTYEQYF
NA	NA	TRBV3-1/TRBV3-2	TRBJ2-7	TGTGCCAGCAGCCAAGACCGGCTAGCCAGCTACGAGCAGTACTTC	CASSQDRLASYEQYF
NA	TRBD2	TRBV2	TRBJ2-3	TGTGCCAGCAGCCAAGACGGGAGGGGCACAGATACGCAGTATTTT	CASSQDGRGTDTQYF
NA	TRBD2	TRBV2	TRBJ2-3	TGTGCCAGCACTAGAACCGGGACTAGCCAGTATTTT	CASTRTGTSQYF